This TCR beta chain came from a study of blood T cells in healthy people across ages. Overall study results and limits: Older age went with lower TCR beta diversity per million T cells, in a roughly linear way.

The CDR3 is made up of 15 amino acids. CDR1 and CDR2 from the germline V gene are SNHLY and FYNNEI. V dropped 7 bases and J dropped 2 bases, with 15 bases sitting between them. This clonotype was detected only a few times. Its cognate antigen is unknown. Sample-barcoded 5' priming and a J-beta primer mix drove a second PCR of roughly 7 to 11 cycles. MiXCR was run by TCRdb on the 5' RACE reads, yielding one entry per CDR3 protein. The sample lists 900,000 to 950,000 distinct CDR3 sequences, around 29% occurring once. Another study also made use of these data, one on T cells of mothers and their children.

The clonotype was recovered from a woman aged 40 to 49 in good health. Sequencing was carried out using blood. V is TRBV2 and J is TRBJ2-1; D unclear. CDR3: CASMGFGAAYNEQFF. In nucleotides, the CDR3 is TGTGCCAGCATGGGGTTCGGAGCAGCCTACAATGAGCAGTTCTTC. The full variable domain, in which reference TRBV2 and TRBJ2-1 provide the parts outside the CDR3, is EPEVTQTPSHQVTQMGQEVILRCVPISNHLYFYWYRQILGQKVEFLVSFYNNEISEKSEIFDDQFSVERPDGSNFTLKIRSTKLEDSAMYFCASMGFGAAYNEQFFGPGTRLTVL.